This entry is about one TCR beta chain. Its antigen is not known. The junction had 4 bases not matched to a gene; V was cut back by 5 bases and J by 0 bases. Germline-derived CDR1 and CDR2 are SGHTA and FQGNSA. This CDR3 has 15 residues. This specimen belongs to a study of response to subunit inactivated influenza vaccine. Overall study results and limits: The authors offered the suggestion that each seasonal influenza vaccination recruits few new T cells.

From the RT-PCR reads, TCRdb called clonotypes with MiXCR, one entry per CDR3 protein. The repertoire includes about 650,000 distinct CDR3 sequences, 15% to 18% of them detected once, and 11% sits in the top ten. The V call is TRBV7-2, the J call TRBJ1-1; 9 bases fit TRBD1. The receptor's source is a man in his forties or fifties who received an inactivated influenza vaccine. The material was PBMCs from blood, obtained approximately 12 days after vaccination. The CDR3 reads CASSVGQGMNTEAFF. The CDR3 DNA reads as TGTGCCAGCAGCGTCGGACAGGGGATGAACACTGAAGCTTTCTTT. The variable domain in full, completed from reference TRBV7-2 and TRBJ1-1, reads GAGVSQSPSNKVTEKGKDVELRCDPISGHTALYWYRQSLGQGLEFLIYFQGNSAPDKSGLPSDRFSAERTGGSVSTLTIQRTQQEDSAVYLCASSVGQGMNTEAFFGQGTRLTVV.